This T cell receptor beta chain derives from a study of technical replicates of blood from a few donors. The CDR3 spans 15 residues. Trimming removed 2 bases from V and 4 bases from J, with 11 bases in between. Looked up from germline, CDR1 is KGHSH and CDR2 is LQKENI. Profiling relied on immunoSEQ multiplex PCR, and the TCRdb table lists in-frame clones only, not all of them. The sample shows 45,000 to 65,000 clones, over 90% of them seen only once. The TCR comes from a human donor in good health. Some clones in this sample may be carry-over from other donors' samples. Material for sequencing was PBMCs. V gene TRBV18 combines with J gene TRBJ2-2, with a tentative D call TRBD2 (6 bases). The CDR3 nucleotides are TGTGCCAGCTCACCAGACGGGAGTGCCACCGGGGAGCTGTTTTTT. As protein: CASSPDGSATGELFF.